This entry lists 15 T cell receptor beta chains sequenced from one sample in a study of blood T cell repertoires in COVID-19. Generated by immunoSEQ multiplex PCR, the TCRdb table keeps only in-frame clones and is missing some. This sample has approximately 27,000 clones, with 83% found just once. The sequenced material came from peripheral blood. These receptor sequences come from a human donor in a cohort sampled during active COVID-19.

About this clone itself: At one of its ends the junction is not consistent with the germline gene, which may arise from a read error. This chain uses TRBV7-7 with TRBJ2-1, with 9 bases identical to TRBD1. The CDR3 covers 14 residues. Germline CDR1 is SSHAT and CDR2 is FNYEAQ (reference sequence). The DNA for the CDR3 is TGTGCTAGCAGCTTAGGGACAGGGCTCGATGAGCAGTTCTTC. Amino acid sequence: CASSLGTGLDEQFF.

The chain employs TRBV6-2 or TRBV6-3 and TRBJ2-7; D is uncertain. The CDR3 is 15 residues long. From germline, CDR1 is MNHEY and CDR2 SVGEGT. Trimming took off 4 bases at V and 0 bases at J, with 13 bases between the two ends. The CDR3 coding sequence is TGTGCCAGCAGTTCCCCAAACGAGCCCTCCTACGAGCAGTACTTC. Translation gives CASSSPNEPSYEQYF.

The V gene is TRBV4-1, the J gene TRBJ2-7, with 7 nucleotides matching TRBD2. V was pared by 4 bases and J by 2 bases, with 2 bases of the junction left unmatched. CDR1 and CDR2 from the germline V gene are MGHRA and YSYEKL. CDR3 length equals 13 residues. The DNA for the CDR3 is TGCGCCAGCAGCCTCGGGACTACCTACGAGCAGTACTTC. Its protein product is CASSLGTTYEQYF.

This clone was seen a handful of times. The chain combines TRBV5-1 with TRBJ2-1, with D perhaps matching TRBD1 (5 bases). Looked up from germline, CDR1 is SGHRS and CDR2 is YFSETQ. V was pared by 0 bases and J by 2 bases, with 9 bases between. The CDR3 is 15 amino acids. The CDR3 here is CASSLGQGAYNEQFF. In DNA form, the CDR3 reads TGCGCCAGCAGCTTGGGGCAGGGCGCCTACAATGAGCAGTTCTTC.

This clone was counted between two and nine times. The CDR3 loop reads CASSFSANTGELFF. The CDR3 nucleotides are TGTGCCAGCAGCTTTTCGGCGAACACCGGGGAGCTGTTTTTT. The V gene is TRBV5-4, the J gene TRBJ2-2; no clear D gene. Germline values: CDR1 SGHNT, CDR2 YYREEE (reference sequence). This CDR3 spans 14 amino acids. V lost 2 bases to trimming and J lost 0 bases, with 5 bases between them. The full variable domain, with the rest looked up from reference TRBV5-4 and TRBJ2-2, is ETGVTQSPTHLIKTRGQQVTLRCSSQSGHNTVSWYQQALGQGPQFIFQYYREEENGRGNFPPRFSGLQFPNYSSELNVNALELDDSALYLCASSFSANTGELFFGEGSRLTVL.

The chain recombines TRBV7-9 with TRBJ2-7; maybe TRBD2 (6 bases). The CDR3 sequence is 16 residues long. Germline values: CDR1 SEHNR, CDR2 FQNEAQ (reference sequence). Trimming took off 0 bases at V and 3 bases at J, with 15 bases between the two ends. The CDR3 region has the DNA TGTGCCAGCAGCTTAGCGGGCCAGGCGGGGCTCTACGAGCAGTACTTC. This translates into CASSLAGQAGLYEQYF.

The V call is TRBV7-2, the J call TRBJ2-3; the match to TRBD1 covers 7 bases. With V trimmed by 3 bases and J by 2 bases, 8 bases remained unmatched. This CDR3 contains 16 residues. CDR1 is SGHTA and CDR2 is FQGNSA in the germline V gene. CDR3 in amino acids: CASSLMGQGVTDTQYF. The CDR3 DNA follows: TGTGCCAGCAGCTTGATGGGGCAGGGGGTCACAGATACGCAGTATTTT.

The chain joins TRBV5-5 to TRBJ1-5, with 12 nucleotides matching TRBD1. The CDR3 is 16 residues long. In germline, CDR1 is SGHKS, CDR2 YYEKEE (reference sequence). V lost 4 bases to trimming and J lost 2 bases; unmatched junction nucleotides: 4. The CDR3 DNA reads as TGTGCCAGCAGCATCGGGACAGGGGGCGGCAATCAGCCCCAGCATTTT. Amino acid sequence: CASSIGTGGGNQPQHF.

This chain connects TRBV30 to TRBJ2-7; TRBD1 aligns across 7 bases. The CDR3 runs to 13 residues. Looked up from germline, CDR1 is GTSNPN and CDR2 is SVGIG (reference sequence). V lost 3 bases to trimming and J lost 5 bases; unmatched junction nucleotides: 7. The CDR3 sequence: CAWSPTGYHEQYF. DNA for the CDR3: TGTGCCTGGAGCCCGACAGGGTACCACGAGCAGTACTTC.

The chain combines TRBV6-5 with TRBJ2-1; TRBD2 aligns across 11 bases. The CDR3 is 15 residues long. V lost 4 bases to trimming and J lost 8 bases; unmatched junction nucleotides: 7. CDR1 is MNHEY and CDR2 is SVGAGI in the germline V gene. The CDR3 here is CASSFSGGEGDEQFF. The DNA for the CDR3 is TGTGCCAGCAGTTTTAGCGGGGGGGAAGGAGATGAGCAGTTCTTC.

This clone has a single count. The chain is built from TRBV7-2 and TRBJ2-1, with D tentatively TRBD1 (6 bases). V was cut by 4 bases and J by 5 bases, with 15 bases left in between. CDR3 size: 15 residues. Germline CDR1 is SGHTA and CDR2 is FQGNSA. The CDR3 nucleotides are TGTGCCAGCAGCTCGCGCAGGACAGCTAACAATGAGCAGTTCTTC. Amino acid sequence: CASSSRRTANNEQFF.

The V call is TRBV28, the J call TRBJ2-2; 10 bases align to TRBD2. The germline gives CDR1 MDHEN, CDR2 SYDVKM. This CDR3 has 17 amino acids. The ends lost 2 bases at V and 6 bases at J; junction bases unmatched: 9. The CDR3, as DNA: TGTGCCAGCAGTTTAGTGGCTAGCGGGAGATTCGCCGGGGAGCTGTTTTTT. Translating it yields CASSLVASGRFAGELFF. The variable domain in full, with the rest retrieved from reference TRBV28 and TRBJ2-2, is DVKVTQSSRYLVKRTGEKVFLECVQDMDHENMFWYRQDPGLGLRLIYFSYDVKMKEKGDIPEGYSVSREKKERFSLILESASTNQTSMYLCASSLVASGRFAGELFFGEGSRLTVL.

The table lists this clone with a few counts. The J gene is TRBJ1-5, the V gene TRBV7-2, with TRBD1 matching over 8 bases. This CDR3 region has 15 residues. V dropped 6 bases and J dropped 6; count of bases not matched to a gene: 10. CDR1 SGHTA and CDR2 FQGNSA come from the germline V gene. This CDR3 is CASSLQGASGQPQHF. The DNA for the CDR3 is TGTGCCAGCAGTCTCCAGGGGGCGTCGGGTCAGCCCCAGCATTTT.

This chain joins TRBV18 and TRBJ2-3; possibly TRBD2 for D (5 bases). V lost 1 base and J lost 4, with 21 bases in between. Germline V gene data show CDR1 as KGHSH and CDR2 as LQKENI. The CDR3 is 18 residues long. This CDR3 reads CASSPLRADLARADTQYF. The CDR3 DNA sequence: TGTGCCAGCTCACCACTGAGGGCAGACCTTGCTCGGGCAGATACGCAGTATTTT.

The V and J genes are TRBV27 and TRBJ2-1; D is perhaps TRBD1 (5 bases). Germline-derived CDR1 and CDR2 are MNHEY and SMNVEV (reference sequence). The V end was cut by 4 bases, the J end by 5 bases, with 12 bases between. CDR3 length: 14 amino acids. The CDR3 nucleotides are TGTGCCAGCAGTTACGGCAGGGTGGACAATGAGCAGTTCTTC. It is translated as CASSYGRVDNEQFF.